Shown below are 8 T cell receptor beta chains from a single sample sequenced in a study of blood T cell repertoires in COVID-19. TCRdb's copy holds only in-frame clones and misses some; the assay was immunoSEQ multiplex PCR. Among approximately 670,000 clones listed, 85% to 90% were seen once. Specimen: peripheral blood. Every receptor here comes from a young woman with acute or convalescent COVID-19.

V and J are TRBV3-1 (or the pseudogene TRBV3-2) and TRBJ1-6, with 7 bases aligning to TRBD1. In germline, CDR1 is LGHDT, CDR2 YNNKEL (reference sequence). The trim removed 4 bases at V and 6 bases at J, leaving 9 bases unmatched. This CDR3 comprises 16 residues. DNA for the CDR3: TGTGCCAGCAGCCTGGCGCTGACAGGGACTAATTCACCCCTCCACTTT. It is translated as CASSLALTGTNSPLHF.

This clone was detected only a few times. The gene calls are TRBV6-2 or TRBV6-3 and TRBJ2-3, with D tentatively TRBD2 (6 bases). Germline CDR1 MNHEY, CDR2 SVGEGT. There are 14 residues in the CDR3. V lost 0 bases, J lost 4 bases, and 8 bases lay in between. This CDR3 reads CASSYSTSSDTQYF. The CDR3 nucleotides read TGTGCCAGCAGTTACTCGACTAGTTCAGATACGCAGTATTTT.

The chain recombines TRBV6-1 with TRBJ2-1; weak D call: TRBD2 (5 bases). This CDR3 region has 15 residues. From germline, CDR1 is MNHNS and CDR2 SASEGT. Trimming cost V 3 bases and J 3 bases, with 12 bases left between them. Here the CDR3 reads CASSDQAGNYNEQFF. In nucleotides, the CDR3 is TGTGCCAGCAGTGATCAGGCCGGGAACTACAATGAGCAGTTCTTC.

This chain uses TRBV10-3 with TRBJ1-2; possibly TRBD1 for D (6 bases). Trimming left V 5 bases short and J 6 bases short, with 16 bases between. Per the germline V gene, CDR1 is ENHRY and CDR2 is SYGVKD. The CDR3 covers 14 residues. The CDR3 is CAISPPASGDGYTF. The CDR3 nucleotides are TGTGCCATCAGTCCCCCCGCTTCAGGGGATGGCTACACCTTC.

The J gene is TRBJ2-6, the V gene TRBV5-6; D call uncertain. CDR1 is SGHDT and CDR2 is YYEEEE in the germline V gene. CDR3 length: 17 amino acids. The V end lost 3 bases, the J end lost 1 base, and 14 bases lay between the germline ends. In nucleotides, the CDR3 is TGTGCCAGCAGCTCCCCCGCCGGGTATTCTGGGGCCAACGTCCTGACTTTC. This gives the protein CASSSPAGYSGANVLTF. The complete variable domain, with remaining parts taken from reference TRBV5-6 and TRBJ2-6, reads DAGVTQSPTHLIKTRGQQVTLRCSPKSGHDTVSWYQQALGQGPQFIFQYYEEEERQRGNFPDRFSGHQFPNYSSELNVNALLLGDSALYLCASSSPAGYSGANVLTFGAGSRLTVL.

V gene TRBV7-9 combines with J gene TRBJ1-4; 7 bases fit TRBD1. The CDR3 extends over 15 amino acids. V dropped 2 bases and J dropped 4; count of bases not matched to a gene: 4. Germline V CDR1 and CDR2: SEHNR, FQNEAQ (reference sequence). CDR3 sequence (DNA): TGTGCCAGCAGCTTACCCGACAGGGTTAATGAAAAACTGTTTTTT. It specifies CASSLPDRVNEKLFF.

The chain recombines TRBV7-9 with TRBJ2-5; D possibly corresponds to TRBD2 (6 bases). This CDR3 spans 15 amino acids. Looked up from germline, CDR1 is SEHNR and CDR2 is FQNEAQ (reference sequence). The V end was cut by 6 bases, the J end by 2 bases, with 16 bases between. For the CDR3, the DNA is TGTGCCAGCAGACCCGGACTAAACCAACAAGAGACCCAGTACTTC. Amino acids: CASRPGLNQQETQYF.

The chain couples TRBV4-1 to TRBJ2-3; possible D gene TRBD2, 7 bases. Germline CDR1 reads MGHRA; CDR2 reads YSYEKL. The CDR3 contains 16 residues. The germline V and J ends were trimmed by 0 bases and 3 bases, with 13 bases remaining between them. CDR3 in amino acids: CASSQDRGAGTDTQYF. In DNA, the CDR3 is TGCGCCAGCAGCCAAGATCGGGGGGCTGGTACAGATACGCAGTATTTT.